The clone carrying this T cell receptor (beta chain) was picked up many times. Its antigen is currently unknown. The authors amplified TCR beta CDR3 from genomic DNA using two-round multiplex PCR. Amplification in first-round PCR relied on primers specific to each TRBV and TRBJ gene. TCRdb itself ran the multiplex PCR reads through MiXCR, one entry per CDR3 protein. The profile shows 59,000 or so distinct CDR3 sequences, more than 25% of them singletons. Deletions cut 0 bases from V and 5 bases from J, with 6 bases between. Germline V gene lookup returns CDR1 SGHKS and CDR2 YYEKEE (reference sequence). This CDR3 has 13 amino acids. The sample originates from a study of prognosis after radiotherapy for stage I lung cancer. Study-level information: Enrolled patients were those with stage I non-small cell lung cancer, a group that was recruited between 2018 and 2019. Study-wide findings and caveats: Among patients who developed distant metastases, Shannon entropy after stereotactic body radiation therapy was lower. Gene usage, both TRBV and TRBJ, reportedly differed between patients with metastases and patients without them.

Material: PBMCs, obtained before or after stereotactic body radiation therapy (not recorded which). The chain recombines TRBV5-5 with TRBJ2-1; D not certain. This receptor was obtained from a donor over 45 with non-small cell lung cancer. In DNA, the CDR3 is TGTGCCAGCAGCTTGGCCCATGACAATGAGCAGTTCTTC. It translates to CASSLAHDNEQFF. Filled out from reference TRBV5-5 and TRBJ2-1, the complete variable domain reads DAGVTQSPTHLIKTRGQQVTLRCSPISGHKSVSWYQQVLGQGPQFIFQYYEKEERGRGNFPDRFSARQFPNYSSELNVNALLLGDSALYLCASSLAHDNEQFFGPGTRLTVL.